The 14 T cell receptor beta chains listed next were all sequenced from one sample in a study of T-cell memory formation after mild COVID-19. From the 5' RACE reads, TCRdb called clonotypes with MiXCR, one entry per CDR3 protein. Among fewer than 150,000 distinct CDR3 sequences, approximately 21% were seen once, and the ten largest hold roughly two fifths. Sequenced sample: PBMCs or a T cell subset sorted from them (not recorded which). The receptors come from a man aged 18 to 29 who had mild COVID-19 (a few samples of this study predate the infection). Cell type and time point are not known.

V usage is TRBV14 and J usage is TRBJ1-2; D call uncertain. Germline V gene data show CDR1 as SGHDN and CDR2 as FVKESK. Trimming shortened V by 4 bases and J by 2 bases, and 14 bases separated the two germline ends. The CDR3 has 15 residues. Written as DNA, the CDR3 is TGTGCCAGCAGCCCAAGTGCATACTCCAACTATGGCTACACCTTC. Its translation: CASSPSAYSNYGYTF.

This clonotype was recorded a few times. The chain uses TRBV5-4 and TRBJ2-1, with 9 bases that match TRBD1. The CDR3 is 14 amino acids. From germline, CDR1 is SGHNT and CDR2 YYREEE (reference sequence). Trimming removed 2 bases from V and 7 bases from J; junction bases left unmatched: 4. The CDR3 loop is CASSFGTGYNEQFF. As DNA, the CDR3 is TGTGCCAGCAGCTTCGGGACAGGGTATAATGAGCAGTTCTTC.

The chain links TRBV3-1 to TRBJ2-5, with D hard to call. Per the germline V gene, CDR1 is LGHDT and CDR2 is YNNKEL (reference sequence). This CDR3 comprises 11 residues. Trimming took 3 bases from V and 4 from J, leaving 3 bases between them. CDR3 residues: CASSHIETQYF. The CDR3 DNA reads TGTGCCAGCAGCCACATAGAGACCCAGTACTTC.

This clonotype was detected ten times or more. V is TRBV3-1 and J is TRBJ2-5; TRBD2 might be the D (6 bases). Germline CDR1 reads LGHDT; CDR2 reads YNNKEL (reference sequence). V was trimmed by 5 bases and J by 2 bases, leaving 21 bases between them. The CDR3 covers 17 residues. CDR3 nucleotides: TGTGCCAGCAGCAAGAACCCGGGACTCGGGCGTCAAGAGACCCAGTACTTC. This translates into CASSKNPGLGRQETQYF.

In this sample, this clonotype turned up a few times. DNA of the CDR3: TGCAGTGCCTGGGGGGAGGGTGCCTACGAGCAGTACGTC. Translation gives CSAWGEGAYEQYV. The chain combines TRBV20-1 with TRBJ2-7, with TRBD2 matching over 7 bases. From germline, CDR1 is DFQATT and CDR2 SNEGSKA (reference sequence). The CDR3 runs to 13 residues. With 6 bases clipped from V and 2 bases from J, the junction kept 7 bases outside the gene matches.

This clonotype appeared a few times. The genes are TRBV28 and TRBJ1-1; D is ambiguous. CDR3 size: 13 residues. The germline CDR1 and CDR2 sequences are MDHEN and SYDVKM. V dropped 6 bases and J dropped 3 bases, with 11 bases sitting between them. The CDR3 region is CASRDPDHTEAFF. CDR3 nucleotide sequence: TGTGCCAGCAGGGACCCTGATCACACTGAAGCTTTCTTT.

The chain recombines TRBV7-9 with TRBJ1-1; no clear D. The CDR3 contains 11 residues. V was shortened by 10 bases and J by 2 bases, with 8 bases between the two germline ends. Per germline, CDR1 SEHNR and CDR2 FQNEAQ (reference sequence). CDR3 amino acids: CATQVNTEAFF. Here the CDR3 DNA reads TGTGCCACCCAGGTAAACACTGAAGCTTTCTTT.

By proportion, this clonotype is medium-sized. This chain joins TRBV4-3 and TRBJ2-5; no firm D call. Trimming cost V 0 bases and J 1 base, with 9 bases left between them. The germline gives CDR1 LGHNA, CDR2 YSLEER. This CDR3 is built from 15 residues. The CDR3 protein is CASSQDVGLQETQYF. In DNA, the CDR3 is TGCGCCAGCAGCCAAGATGTGGGCCTCCAAGAGACCCAGTACTTC.

This clonotype was observed a handful of times. The gene calls are TRBV12-3 or TRBV12-4 and TRBJ1-5; no clear D. V lost 6 bases, J lost 6 bases, and 18 bases lay in between. This CDR3 is 15 amino acids long. CDR3 DNA sequence: TGTGCCAGCAGCTTTCGGCCCGGGTCCGGTCAGCCCCAGCATTTT. Its translation is CASSFRPGSGQPQHF.

In this sample, this clonotype turned up a few times. The chain links TRBV9 to TRBJ2-2, with 8 bases identical to TRBD1. The CDR3 is made up of 15 amino acids. Per the germline V gene, CDR1 is SGDLS and CDR2 is YYNGEE. V trimming: 5 bases; J trimming: 3 bases; junction bases outside the gene matches: 6. The CDR3 DNA sequence: TGTGCCAGCAGGACAGGGGCGAGCGACACCGGGGAGCTGTTTTTT. Its protein is CASRTGASDTGELFF.

The genes are TRBV20-1 and TRBJ2-7; 10 bases match TRBD1. The CDR3 sequence is 14 residues long. The germline CDR1 and CDR2 sequences are DFQATT and SNEGSKA (reference sequence). The trim removed 4 bases at V and 6 bases at J, leaving 9 bases unmatched. This CDR3 reads CSATWDRGASEQYF. In DNA, the CDR3 is TGCAGTGCTACTTGGGACAGGGGAGCCTCCGAGCAGTACTTC.

V is TRBV19 and J is TRBJ2-5, with a possible D match to TRBD2 (5 bases). The length of the CDR3 is 16 residues. The V gene lost 2 bases and the J gene lost 5 bases, with 18 bases spanning the gap. Germline CDR1 is LNHDA and CDR2 is SQIVND (reference sequence). CDR3 sequence reads: CASSISRVRARETQYF. The DNA for the CDR3 is TGTGCCAGTAGTATATCCCGAGTGCGGGCGCGGGAGACCCAGTACTTC. Together with reference TRBV19 and TRBJ2-5, the CDR3 gives the full variable domain: DGGITQSPKYLFRKEGQNVTLSCEQNLNHDAMYWYRQDPGQGLRLIYYSQIVNDFQKGDIAEGYSVSREKKESFPLTVTSAQKNPTAFYLCASSISRVRARETQYFGPGTRLLVL.

This chain connects TRBV4-1 to TRBJ1-5; tentatively, D is TRBD1 (5 bases). Trimming pared 1 base from V and 4 bases from J, leaving 26 bases between. Germline-derived CDR1 and CDR2 are MGHRA and YSYEKL. The CDR3 is 20 residues long. This CDR3 is CASSQVSQAVGGRRNQPQHF. The CDR3 nucleotides are TGCGCCAGCAGCCAAGTTTCGCAAGCGGTCGGGGGGAGGAGAAATCAGCCCCAGCATTTT.

This clonotype has a handful of counts. The rearrangement joins TRBV6-5 to TRBJ2-7, with 7 bases aligning to TRBD1. The germline V gene encodes CDR1 MNHEY and CDR2 SVGAGI. V dropped 0 bases and J dropped 7; count of bases not matched to a gene: 9. The CDR3 runs 15 residues. The CDR3 spells CASSYSPGQLLEQYF. The CDR3 DNA follows: TGTGCCAGCAGTTACTCGCCGGGACAGCTTCTGGAGCAGTACTTC.